A selection of T cell receptor beta chains follows, all from one sample in a study of cytomegalovirus exposure and HLA in healthy donors. The table came from immunoSEQ multiplex PCR; TCRdb's copy has only in-frame clones and leaves some out. The table shows roughly 150,000 clones, with roughly 78% occurring only once. Sequenced material: PBMCs. These receptors all stem from a young man in good health. The CDR3 runs from the conserved cysteine through the conserved F or W. Each record gives: CDR3 protein, CDR3 DNA, V gene, J gene, clone size, D gene. D genes are given only for firm matches. Not every row has a clone size; where given, it reads once, few, many or a size class.

CDR3aa: CASSLASGGSLNEQFF
CDR3nt: TGCGCCAGCAGCTTGGCCTCTGGCGGGAGTCTCAATGAGCAGTTCTTC
v_gene: TRBV5-1
j_gene: TRBJ2-1
abundance: .
d_gene: TRBD2

CDR3aa: CASSLLLRTNTGELFF
CDR3nt: TGTGCCAGTAGCCTCCTGTTGCGGACGAACACCGGGGAGCTGTTTTTT
v_gene: TRBV19
j_gene: TRBJ2-2
abundance: .
d_gene: .

CDR3aa: CASSYGLAGHNEQFF
CDR3nt: TGTGCCAGCAGTTATGGACTAGCGGGTCACAATGAGCAGTTCTTC
v_gene: TRBV6-5
j_gene: TRBJ2-1
abundance: .
d_gene: TRBD2

CDR3aa: CATSRVENNEQFF
CDR3nt: TGTGCCACCAGCAGAGTTGAGAACAATGAGCAGTTCTTC
v_gene: TRBV15
j_gene: TRBJ2-1
abundance: .
d_gene: .

CDR3aa: CASSLGQHSGANVLTF
CDR3nt: TGTGCCAGCAGTTTGGGACAGCACTCTGGGGCCAACGTCCTGACTTTC
v_gene: TRBV28
j_gene: TRBJ2-6
abundance: .
d_gene: TRBD1

CDR3aa: CASSIRLSGSSYNEQFF
CDR3nt: TGTGCCAGCAGTATACGACTTAGCGGGAGCTCCTACAATGAGCAGTTCTTC
v_gene: TRBV2
j_gene: TRBJ2-1
abundance: .
d_gene: TRBD2

CDR3aa: CASGASGDEQFF
CDR3nt: TGTGCCAGCGGGGCTAGCGGGGATGAGCAGTTCTTC
v_gene: TRBV7-6
j_gene: TRBJ2-1
abundance: .
d_gene: TRBD2

CDR3aa: CAWTLKGRGHTEAFF
CDR3nt: TGTGCCTGGACCCTCAAGGGAAGGGGGCACACTGAAGCTTTCTTT
v_gene: TRBV30
j_gene: TRBJ1-1
abundance: .
d_gene: TRBD1

CDR3aa: CASGGRRLEQYF
CDR3nt: TGTGCCAGCGGCGGGAGGAGGCTCGAGCAGTACTTC
v_gene: TRBV6-6
j_gene: TRBJ2-7
abundance: .
d_gene: TRBD2

CDR3aa: CASSPPERDHNEQFF
CDR3nt: TGTGCCAGCTCACCACCTGAGCGGGACCACAATGAGCAGTTCTTC
v_gene: TRBV18
j_gene: TRBJ2-1
abundance: few
d_gene: TRBD2

CDR3aa: CASSQGGQLEGSYEQYF
CDR3nt: TGCGCCAGCAGCCAAGGGGGGCAGCTCGAGGGGTCCTACGAGCAGTACTTC
v_gene: TRBV4-1
j_gene: TRBJ2-7
abundance: .
d_gene: .

CDR3aa: CASSSPGSSYEQYF
CDR3nt: TGTGCCAGCAGTTCTCCGGGGTCGTCCTACGAGCAGTACTTC
v_gene: TRBV2
j_gene: TRBJ2-7
abundance: .
d_gene: .

CDR3aa: CASSSPGQPTNTGELFF
CDR3nt: TGTGCCAGTAGTTCCCCGGGACAGCCCACGAACACCGGGGAGCTGTTTTTT
v_gene: TRBV19
j_gene: TRBJ2-2
abundance: .
d_gene: TRBD1

CDR3aa: CASSLTDSYEQYF
CDR3nt: TGTGCCAGCAGCTTAACAGACTCCTACGAGCAGTACTTC
v_gene: TRBV11-2
j_gene: TRBJ2-7
abundance: .
d_gene: .

CDR3aa: CASSLLGTTNNEQFF
CDR3nt: TGTGCCAGCAGCTTATTAGGGACTACGAACAATGAGCAGTTCTTC
v_gene: TRBV7-3
j_gene: TRBJ2-1
abundance: few
d_gene: TRBD2

CDR3aa: CASSPGQGNEKLFF
CDR3nt: TGCGCCAGCAGTCCGGGACAGGGAAATGAAAAACTGTTTTTT
v_gene: TRBV5-1
j_gene: TRBJ1-4
abundance: .
d_gene: TRBD1

CDR3aa: CASSLRLSTDTQYF
CDR3nt: TGTGCCAGCAGCCTTAGACTGAGCACAGATACGCAGTATTTT
v_gene: TRBV11-2
j_gene: TRBJ2-3
abundance: .
d_gene: .

CDR3aa: CSARGVGGYTF
CDR3nt: TGCAGTGCCAGGGGGGTCGGTGGCTACACCTTC
v_gene: TRBV20-1
j_gene: TRBJ1-2
abundance: .
d_gene: TRBD1

CDR3aa: CASSFGETGNTIYF
CDR3nt: TGTGCCAGCAGCTTTGGAGAGACCGGAAACACCATATATTTT
v_gene: TRBV7-2
j_gene: TRBJ1-3
abundance: .
d_gene: .

CDR3aa: CASSRHNEQFF
CDR3nt: TGTGCCAGCAGCCGTCACAATGAGCAGTTCTTC
v_gene: TRBV11-1
j_gene: TRBJ2-1
abundance: .
d_gene: .

CDR3aa: CASSSGTGAGELFF
CDR3nt: TGTGCCAGCAGCTCCGGGACAGGGGCCGGGGAGCTGTTTTTT
v_gene: TRBV27
j_gene: TRBJ2-2
abundance: .
d_gene: TRBD1

CDR3aa: CAIQDRPNYGYTF
CDR3nt: TGTGCCATTCAGGATCGACCTAACTATGGCTACACCTTC
v_gene: TRBV7-8
j_gene: TRBJ1-2
abundance: .
d_gene: .

CDR3aa: CSVPRNTGELFF
CDR3nt: TGCAGCGTTCCGCGGAACACCGGGGAGCTGTTTTTT
v_gene: TRBV29-1
j_gene: TRBJ2-2
abundance: .
d_gene: .

CDR3aa: CASSLHGTSGRALNEQFF
CDR3nt: TGTGCCAGCAGTTTACATGGGACTAGCGGGAGGGCGCTCAATGAGCAGTTCTTC
v_gene: TRBV28
j_gene: TRBJ2-1
abundance: .
d_gene: TRBD2

CDR3aa: CASSPGSAGFNEQFF
CDR3nt: TGTGCCAGCAGCCCGGGATCTGCGGGATTTAATGAGCAGTTCTTC
v_gene: TRBV5-4
j_gene: TRBJ2-1
abundance: once
d_gene: .

CDR3aa: CASSLGGSGNTIYF
CDR3nt: TGTGCCAGCAGCCTAGGCGGCAGTGGAAACACCATATATTTT
v_gene: TRBV7-3
j_gene: TRBJ1-3
abundance: .
d_gene: .

CDR3aa: CAWSRGNKNSYNEQFF
CDR3nt: TGTGCCTGGAGTCGGGGGAACAAAAACTCCTACAATGAGCAGTTCTTC
v_gene: TRBV30
j_gene: TRBJ2-1
abundance: few
d_gene: .

CDR3aa: CASSVRHPGLVNEQFF
CDR3nt: TGTGCCAGCAGTGTGCGACATCCGGGACTAGTTAATGAGCAGTTCTTC
v_gene: TRBV2
j_gene: TRBJ2-1
abundance: once
d_gene: TRBD2